This T cell receptor beta chain was profiled in a study of T cell responses to AZD1222 COVID-19 vaccine. Some clones are missing from TCRdb's copy, which holds only in-frame ones; the method was immunoSEQ multiplex PCR. The data show about 84,000 clones, with 75% to 90% seen just once and about 12% held by the top ten. The germline V gene encodes CDR1 SGDLS and CDR2 YYNGEE. The CDR3 is made up of 14 amino acids. Trimming cost V 0 bases and J 5 bases, with 8 bases left between them. The chain combines TRBV9 with TRBJ2-2; D gene unclear. The sequence came from an adult who received the AZD1222 COVID-19 vaccine. The sequencing used peripheral blood, collected 28 days after the second AZD1222 dose. The chain's CDR3 is CASSVDRPTGELFF. CDR3 nucleotide sequence: TGTGCCAGCAGCGTAGACCGCCCGACCGGGGAGCTGTTTTTT.